These T cell receptor beta chains were read from a single sample in a study of T cells in Graves' hyperthyroidism and ophthalmopathy. Via MiXCR, TCRdb re-called the multiplex PCR reads, giving one row per CDR3 protein. The table includes a few hundred thousand distinct CDR3 sequences, roughly an eighth detected once. The sequencing input was blood. Source of these receptors: a woman younger than 35 with Graves' hyperthyroidism. The conserved cysteine and the conserved F or W are not part of the CDR3 here.

V gene: TRBV15; CDR3 protein: ATSNRSKETQY
V gene: TRBV30; CDR3 protein: AWSVRDGGYEQY
V gene: TRBV19; CDR3 protein: ASSGGLAYSTDTQY
V gene: TRBV7-2; CDR3 protein: ASSLPSVNEQF
V gene: TRBV24-1; CDR3 protein: ATIPSTEYNEQF
V gene: TRBV7-9; CDR3 protein: ASSLLRGTSGSFQETQY
V gene: TRBV7-9; CDR3 protein: ASSDTGTQETQY
V gene: TRBV7-9; CDR3 protein: ASSSGYDEQY
V gene: TRBV12-3/TRBV12-4; CDR3 protein: ASSFGTGLAGGGQF
V gene: TRBV6-5; CDR3 protein: ASSYTTLGLANKNEQF
V gene: TRBV7-9; CDR3 protein: ASSYGLIGLAGYDEQF